This T cell receptor (beta chain) was sequenced during a study of blood T cells in healthy people across ages. There are a few counts of this clonotype. The use of a sample-barcoded 5' primer and a J-beta primer mix characterized a second PCR of about 6 to 12 cycles. Every individual sample yielded 2.5 million or more paired-end reads (each containing CDR3). TCRdb redid the calling of the 5' RACE reads with MiXCR, one entry per CDR3 protein. The sample has 950,000 to 1,200,000 distinct CDR3 sequences, 35% to 40% seen once; the top ten hold around 12%. The clonotype originates from a man aged 18-30 years in good health. The sequenced sample consisted of blood.

CDR3 loop: CASSLQGRVSDTQYF. The CDR3 bases are TGCGCCAGCAGCTTACAGGGGAGGGTTTCAGATACGCAGTATTTT. The chain has TRBV4-1 and TRBJ2-3; D possibly matches TRBD1 or TRBD2 (7 bases each). Trimming pared 5 bases from V and 4 bases from J, leaving 16 bases between. CDR1 and CDR2 from the germline V gene are MGHRA and YSYEKL. The CDR3 spans 15 residues.